The 14 T cell receptor beta chains below were found in one sample sequenced in a study of long-term antiretroviral therapy in people with HIV. It was version v3.0 of the immunoSEQ assay that was run at survey level. Generated by immunoSEQ multiplex PCR, the TCRdb table keeps only in-frame clones and is missing some. The sample carries some 35,000 clones, around 94% recorded once. Sequencing used unsorted PBMCs, obtained around 5.3 years after starting antiretroviral therapy. These receptors originate from a woman in her fifties or sixties with HIV.

The CDR3 region is CASSLEGTGGLDEQFF. CDR3 coding DNA: TGCGCCAGCAGCTTGGAGGGGACAGGGGGCCTGGATGAGCAGTTCTTC. This chain uses TRBV5-1 with TRBJ2-1; TRBD1 aligns across 12 bases. Germline-derived CDR1 and CDR2 are SGHRS and YFSETQ. Losses at the gene ends were 0 bases for V and 8 bases for J; bases not matched to a gene: 6. The CDR3 has 16 residues.

This rearrangement joins TRBV5-1 to TRBJ1-1; D not certain. This CDR3 has 15 residues. The V end was cut by 0 bases, the J end by 4 bases, with 13 bases between. The germline V gene encodes CDR1 SGHRS and CDR2 YFSETQ. CDR3 nucleotide sequence: TGCGCCAGCAGCTTGGATGCGGAGGCGGGCACTGAAGCTTTCTTT. It is translated as CASSLDAEAGTEAFF.

As concerns this clone: Mismatch with germline at one junction end may stem from a read error. This sequence joins TRBV7-2 and TRBJ2-5, with 8 positions matching TRBD1. Germline CDR1 SGHTA, CDR2 FQGNSA. The CDR3 contains 16 residues. In nucleotides, the CDR3 is TGTGCCAGCAGCTCCCAAACAGGGACAGGCGTAGAGGCCCAGTACTTC. Translated, it gives CASSSQTGTGVEAQYF.

The V and J genes are TRBV2 and TRBJ1-2; maybe TRBD1 (6 bases). The ends were cut back, 4 bases at V and 7 bases at J, with 16 bases in the middle. Per the germline V gene, CDR1 is SNHLY and CDR2 is FYNNEI. The CDR3 loop spans 14 amino acids. The CDR3 nucleotides are TGTGCCAGCAGTGGTTATTCGGGGGCCGGTGGCTACACCTTC. Translated, it gives CASSGYSGAGGYTF.

Here the CDR3 DNA reads TGTGCCAGCAGCCCAGGGGGACAGGGAGATGAAAAACTGTTTTTT. Translation: CASSPGGQGDEKLFF. This sequence joins TRBV5-4 and TRBJ1-4, with 9 bases aligning to TRBD1. Looked up from germline, CDR1 is SGHNT and CDR2 is YYREEE (reference sequence). V shed 4 bases and J 6 bases; nucleotides not matched to a gene: 7. This CDR3 region has 15 residues.

J is TRBJ2-3 and V is TRBV9; D might be TRBD2 (5 bases). Germline V gives CDR1 SGDLS, CDR2 YYNGEE. CDR3 length equals 12 residues. Between the trimmed V and J ends, which lost 4 bases and 5 bases, there was a span of 8 bases. This CDR3 is CASSFRGDTQYF. The CDR3 DNA sequence: TGTGCCAGCAGCTTCCGGGGAGATACGCAGTATTTT.

The chain recombines TRBV29-1 with TRBJ2-2, with 7 bases identical to TRBD1. With V trimmed by 3 bases and J by 4 bases, 2 bases remained unmatched. Per germline, CDR1 SQVTM and CDR2 ANQGSEA. The CDR3 spans 13 residues. Here the CDR3 DNA reads TGCAGCGTTGACGGGACAGCCACCGGGGAGCTGTTTTTT. Its protein product is CSVDGTATGELFF.

The chain uses TRBV5-4 and TRBJ1-1; D perhaps matches TRBD1 (5 bases). The CDR3 has 15 residues. Looked up from germline, CDR1 is SGHNT and CDR2 is YYREEE (reference sequence). Trimming pared 4 bases from V and 3 bases from J, leaving 16 bases between. The DNA for the CDR3 is TGTGCCAGCAGCCCGGACCTATTGGGGGACACTGAAGCTTTCTTT. Residues: CASSPDLLGDTEAFF.

The chain joins TRBV19 to TRBJ2-7; 8 bases are shared with TRBD2. There are 14 residues in the CDR3. Trimming removed 6 bases from V and 5 bases from J; junction bases left unmatched: 9. Germline V gene data show CDR1 as LNHDA and CDR2 as SQIVND (reference sequence). The CDR3, as DNA: TGTGCCAGTAGCTCCTCCGGGAGGGCCCACGAGCAGTACTTC. Protein: CASSSSGRAHEQYF.

The chain uses TRBV11-2 and TRBJ2-3; unclear D gene. Germline-derived CDR1 and CDR2 are SGHAT and FQNNGV. This CDR3 has 14 residues. The ends were cut back, 5 bases at V and 4 bases at J, with 13 bases in the middle. CDR3 sequence: CASSPPVTPDTQYF. In DNA form, the CDR3 reads TGTGCCAGCAGCCCCCCTGTGACACCAGATACGCAGTATTTT.

This clone was seen a single time. V gene TRBV9 combines with J gene TRBJ2-3; 12 nucleotides align to TRBD2. The CDR3 runs 17 residues. J lost 6 bases, V lost 0 bases, and 8 bases had no gene match. Germline V lookup: CDR1 SGDLS, CDR2 YYNGEE. The CDR3 DNA sequence: TGTGCCAGCAGCGTAGTCCCGACTAGCGGGGGTATGGATACGCAGTATTTT. This gives the protein CASSVVPTSGGMDTQYF.

The chain couples TRBV2 to TRBJ1-1; 11 bases align to TRBD1. This CDR3 region has 15 residues. Germline V gene lookup returns CDR1 SNHLY and CDR2 FYNNEI. V lost 3 bases, J lost 5 bases, and 5 bases stayed unmatched. In DNA, the CDR3 is TGTGCCAGCAGTGATAGGACAGGGGGCATGACTGAAGCTTTCTTT. It codes for CASSDRTGGMTEAFF.

The chain uses TRBV5-1 and TRBJ1-2, with D perhaps TRBD1 (5 bases). V was trimmed by 7 bases and J by 5 bases, leaving 18 bases between them. This CDR3 is built from 14 residues. Germline V gene lookup returns CDR1 SGHRS and CDR2 YFSETQ. The CDR3 DNA reads as TGCGCCAGCTCCCCGCTACGGGGGGGATATGGCTACACCTTC. This gives the protein CASSPLRGGYGYTF.

The V call is TRBV5-5, the J call TRBJ2-3; 12 bases match TRBD1. The CDR3 loop spans 17 amino acids. CDR1 is SGHKS, CDR2 YYEKEE, per germline (reference sequence). Trimming cost V 2 bases and J 5 bases; bases outside gene matches: 9. CDR3 in DNA: TGTGCCAGCAGCTTATTGCCCGGGACAGGGGGCTTAGATACGCAGTATTTT. Translating gives CASSLLPGTGGLDTQYF.